This record looks at one TCR beta chain sequence and its context. These data are taken from a study of blood T cell repertoires in COVID-19. Study as a whole: PBMCs, B-cell-depleted T cells, or T cells provided the cDNA or gDNA that made up the material.

Everyone who took part was roughly 18 to 89 years old, and they came from about two dozen US areas. Clinical history reported by participants formed the basis on which cohorts were assigned. Methods used by the authors: Estimation of nucleated cell counts was performed using reference gene primer amplification. The table came from immunoSEQ multiplex PCR; TCRdb's copy has only in-frame clones and leaves some out. V and J calls and clone size come straight from that table; D and trimming were deduced from the DNA. The data hold just over 300,000 clones, with roughly 87% observed a single time. This CDR3 region has 16 residues. Looked up from germline, CDR1 is LNHDA and CDR2 is SQIVND (reference sequence). Trimming pared 4 bases from V and 1 base from J, leaving 16 bases between.

The receptor was isolated from a woman between 18 and 29 years old who had recovered from COVID-19. V usage is TRBV19 and J usage is TRBJ1-2, with a tentative D call TRBD1 (6 bases). Input material: PBMCs or T cells enriched from blood (not recorded which). CDR3 DNA: TGTGCCAGTAGTACCAGACGGCAGGGGATTAACTATGGCTACACCTTC. It codes for CASSTRRQGINYGYTF.